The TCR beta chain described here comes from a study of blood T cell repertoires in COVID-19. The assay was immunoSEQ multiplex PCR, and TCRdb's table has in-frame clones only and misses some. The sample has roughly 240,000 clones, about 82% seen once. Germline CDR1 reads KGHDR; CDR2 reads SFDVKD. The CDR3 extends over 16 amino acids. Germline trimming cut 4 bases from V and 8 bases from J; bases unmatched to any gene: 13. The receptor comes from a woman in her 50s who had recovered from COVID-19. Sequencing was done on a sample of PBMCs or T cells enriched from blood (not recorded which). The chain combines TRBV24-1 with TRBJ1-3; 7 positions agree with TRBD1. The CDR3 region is CATSDQSTGSGDTIYF. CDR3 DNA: TGTGCCACCAGTGACCAATCGACAGGGTCCGGGGACACCATATATTTT.